A single sample is the source of the 10 T cell receptor beta chains below, sequenced in a study of blood T cell repertoires in COVID-19. Produced via immunoSEQ multiplex PCR; TCRdb's table is partial and in-frame only. The sample lists about 210,000 clones, less than 90% occurring once. The material sequenced was peripheral blood. Every receptor here comes from a woman older than 75 with COVID-19, enrolled during active disease.

This chain links TRBV6-2 or TRBV6-3 with TRBJ2-7, with a weak D call TRBD1 (5 bases). The V and J ends lost 2 bases and 1 base respectively, with 24 bases between them. Germline CDR1 is MNHEY and CDR2 is SVGEGT. This CDR3 has 19 residues. The CDR3 DNA sequence: TGTGCCAGCAGTTACACTTCCGGTTCGACAGAGTCGAAATCCTACGAGCAGTACGTC. Its translation is CASSYTSGSTESKSYEQYV.

The chain has TRBV10-3 and TRBJ1-5; no reliable D call. This CDR3 comprises 11 residues. The germline CDR1 and CDR2 sequences are ENHRY and SYGVKD. V was cut by 10 bases and J by 5 bases, with 9 bases left in between. CDR3 sequence reads: CATGVDQPQHF. CDR3 in DNA: TGTGCCACCGGGGTCGATCAGCCCCAGCATTTT.

V gene TRBV7-9 combines with J gene TRBJ2-3, with a tentative D call TRBD2 (5 bases). The V and J ends lost 7 bases and 0 bases respectively, with 14 bases between them. This CDR3 has 15 amino acids. Germline assignment: CDR1 SEHNR and CDR2 FQNEAQ (reference sequence). CDR3 loop: CASTLRGFSTDTQYF. The CDR3 bases are TGTGCCAGCACCCTTAGAGGGTTTAGCACAGATACGCAGTATTTT. The variable domain in full, with the rest retrieved from reference TRBV7-9 and TRBJ2-3, is DTGVSQNPRHKITKRGQNVTFRCDPISEHNRLYWYRQTLGQGPEFLTYFQNEAQLEKSRLLSDRFSAERPKGSFSTLEIQRTEQGDSAMYLCASTLRGFSTDTQYFGPGTRLTVL.

The CDR3 sequence: CASSHAQALNEAFF. CDR3 bases: TGTGCCAGCAGCCACGCCCAAGCCCTTAATGAAGCTTTCTTT. The chain employs TRBV4-2 and TRBJ1-1; D gene ambiguous. Germline V CDR1 and CDR2: LGHNA, YNFKEQ. V dropped 3 bases and J dropped 7 bases, with 15 bases sitting between them. The length of the CDR3 is 14 residues.

The rearrangement uses TRBV2 and TRBJ2-1; 9 nucleotides align to TRBD1. There are 14 residues in the CDR3. The V gene's germline CDR1 is SNHLY and CDR2 FYNNEI. The V and J ends lost 5 bases and 6 bases, in that order; junction bases with no gene match: 5. The CDR3 loop is CASSPGTGSNEQFF. The CDR3 bases are TGTGCCAGCAGTCCCGGGACAGGGTCCAATGAGCAGTTCTTC. The whole variable domain, remainder taken from reference TRBV2 and TRBJ2-1, is EPEVTQTPSHQVTQMGQEVILRCVPISNHLYFYWYRQILGQKVEFLVSFYNNEISEKSEIFDDQFSVERPDGSNFTLKIRSTKLEDSAMYFCASSPGTGSNEQFFGPGTRLTVL.

J is TRBJ2-2 and V is TRBV2; the D gene is possibly TRBD1 (6 bases). The CDR3 length is 14 residues. Germline CDR1 SNHLY, CDR2 FYNNEI. Trimming shortened V by 4 bases and J by 7 bases, and 13 bases separated the two germline ends. The CDR3 bases are TGTGCCAGCAGTGTCTCCAGGGGTGGCGGGGAGCTGTTTTTT. This gives the protein CASSVSRGGGELFF.

Here the CDR3 reads CASSDPSGVGEQFF. The CDR3 DNA is TGTGCCAGCAGTGATCCTAGCGGGGTGGGTGAGCAGTTCTTC. The rearrangement uses TRBV6-1 and TRBJ2-1; TRBD2 agrees at 9 bases. Losses at the gene ends were 3 bases for V and 9 bases for J; bases not matched to a gene: 6. Germline CDR1 MNHNS, CDR2 SASEGT. The CDR3 consists of 14 residues.

The V gene is TRBV28, the J gene TRBJ1-2; no clear D. Per the germline V gene, CDR1 is MDHEN and CDR2 is SYDVKM. V dropped 2 bases and J dropped 8 bases, with 15 bases sitting between them. The CDR3 contains 14 residues. The CDR3 sequence is CASSLAAGAGGYTF. The CDR3 bases are TGTGCCAGCAGTTTAGCGGCCGGAGCCGGCGGCTACACCTTC.

Concerning this clone itself: Other DNA sequences within the sample encode an identical CDR3. The genes are TRBV5-5 and TRBJ1-2; 9 bases fit TRBD1. The CDR3 runs 15 residues. The germline V gene has CDR1 SGHKS and CDR2 YYEKEE (reference sequence). V lost 0 bases, J lost 8 bases, and 8 bases stayed unmatched. The CDR3 nucleotides are TGTGCCAGCAGCTTGGGCGGACAGGGGATCGGGGGCTACACCTTC. Encoded protein: CASSLGGQGIGGYTF.

The chain recombines TRBV11-1 with TRBJ2-2; maybe TRBD2 (5 bases). V was cut by 0 bases and J by 7 bases, with 12 bases left in between. This CDR3 region has 15 residues. Germline-derived CDR1 and CDR2 are SGHAT and FQDESV (reference sequence). The CDR3 DNA reads as TGTGCCAGCAGCTTAGCAGGTTATCGGGGCGGGGAGCTGTTTTTT. Its protein is CASSLAGYRGGELFF.